The following is a T cell receptor beta chain sequence with its context. Its antigen is not yet known. Base quality data are lacking; no much larger clone is found one base away. Trimming costs V 5 bases and J 0 bases, and their ends lie 10 bases apart. According to the germline V gene (reference sequence), CDR1 reads LNHDA and CDR2 reads SQIVND. The CDR3 measures 14 amino acids from cysteine to phenylalanine. The retained sequence is limited to the CDR3, 42 bases, with the frame set at the first base. This entry is derived from a study of blood T cell repertoires in COVID-19 (dated by TCRdb to between 2020 and 2021). Context from the whole study: Samples from collaborators originated in the United States, Italy and Spain and spanned both the acute and convalescent phases of COVID-19. The material from the prospective study consisted of cDNA or gDNA derived from T cells, B-cell-depleted T cells, or PBMCs. Subjects who had been exposed to COVID-19, were actively infected with it, or had recovered from it provided the deeply sampled blood TCRbeta repertoires that made up the dataset. The repertoires were released in a freely available public database meant as a resource for research on the immune response to SARS-CoV-2. Samples came from the ongoing ImmuneRACE study (first 160 participants) plus 1,254 subjects from 6 global collaborators. Sample metadata almost always included a de-identified subject ID, COVID-19 status, age in years and sex. HLA class I and class II types, where available, came from metadata supplied by the sample provider rather than from assay-based typing. Here is what the overall study found, with its caveats: The amount of clinical and demographic metadata varied by source and participant and was provided uncurated.

One collaborating source in Seattle enrolled patients while the patients were actively infected and followed the patients over time throughout the course of disease. Each collaborating institution followed its own protocols to collect whole blood in K2EDTA tubes. For TCRbeta analysis, collaborator samples were shipped as frozen whole blood, as isolated PBMCs, or as DNA extracted from either sample type. TCRbeta CDR3 regions were amplified from genomic DNA by means of the immunoSEQ Assay, a bias-controlled multiplex PCR. In the authors' own workflow: The number of nucleated cells in each sample was estimated by amplification of reference gene primers within the assay. To quantify the absolute abundance of each unique TCRbeta CDR3 rearrangement, sequence reads were collapsed and filtered. Productive Simpson clonality was computed per sample as the square root of Simpson's diversity index over productive rearrangements. Drawn from immuneACCESS, this table holds only the in-frame rearrangements with V and J called that TCRdb kept. Clones are partly lost; checked studies trace under half to an unresolved V gene and leave the rest unexplained. The V and J calls and clone size were taken over from that table, and D and trimming were inferred from the DNA. Counted in this sample were about 440,000 clones; about 87% of them appeared once. The top ten constitute 10% to 15% of the sample.

This receptor was taken from a woman aged 50 to 65 with COVID-19, enrolled during active disease. The sequenced material came from peripheral blood. Recombination joined TRBV19 with TRBJ1-1; the D segment could be TRBD1, given 5 matching bases. DNA sequence: TGTGCCAGTAGTCCAGGGTCTATGAACACTGAAGCTTTCTTT. Its protein product is CASSPGSMNTEAFF.